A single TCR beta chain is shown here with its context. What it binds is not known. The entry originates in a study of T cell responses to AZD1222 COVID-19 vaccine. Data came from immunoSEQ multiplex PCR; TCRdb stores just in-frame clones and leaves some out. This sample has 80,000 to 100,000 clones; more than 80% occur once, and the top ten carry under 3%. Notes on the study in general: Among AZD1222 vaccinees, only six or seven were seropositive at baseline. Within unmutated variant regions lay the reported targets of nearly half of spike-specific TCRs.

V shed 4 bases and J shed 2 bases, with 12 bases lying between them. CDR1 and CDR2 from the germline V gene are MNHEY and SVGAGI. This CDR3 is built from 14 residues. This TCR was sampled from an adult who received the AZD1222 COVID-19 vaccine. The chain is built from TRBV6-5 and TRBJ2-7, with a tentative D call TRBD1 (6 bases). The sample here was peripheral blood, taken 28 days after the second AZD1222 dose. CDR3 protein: CASSLDRRTYEQYF. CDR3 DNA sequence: TGTGCCAGCAGTTTGGACAGACGAACCTACGAGCAGTACTTC.